A selection of T cell receptor beta chains follows, all from one sample in a study of blood T cell repertoires in COVID-19. TCRdb keeps only in-frame clones here, not all; method: immunoSEQ multiplex PCR. In the table there are approximately 200,000 clones, just under 90% of which are singletons. The sequencing sample was made of peripheral blood. The receptors were sampled from a man aged 30 to 45 with COVID-19, enrolled during active disease. Both conserved end residues are part of each CDR3. Each record gives: CDR3 DNA, CDR3 protein, D gene, clone size, J gene, V gene. The D gene is left open where the match is weak. Not all rows give a size; the values are once, few, many and, for expanded clones, a class.

CDR3nt: TGTGCCAGCTCACCAACCCGGGGACAGCGCCTGGGAAACACCATATATTTT
CDR3aa: CASSPTRGQRLGNTIYF
d_gene: TRBD1
abundance: -
j_gene: TRBJ1-3
v_gene: TRBV18

CDR3nt: TGTGCCAGCAGCCTCAGTGTATGGGGACAGAGGCCCTACAATGAGCAGTTCTTC
CDR3aa: CASSLSVWGQRPYNEQFF
d_gene: TRBD1
abundance: -
j_gene: TRBJ2-1
v_gene: TRBV7-2

CDR3nt: TGTGCCAGCTCTAAGTTGGCGGATCAGCCCCAGCATTTT
CDR3aa: CASSKLADQPQHF
d_gene: -
abundance: -
j_gene: TRBJ1-5
v_gene: TRBV28

CDR3nt: TGTGCCATCAGAACTAGCGGTAACACCGGGGAGCTGTTTTTT
CDR3aa: CAIRTSGNTGELFF
d_gene: TRBD2
abundance: -
j_gene: TRBJ2-2
v_gene: TRBV10-3

CDR3nt: TGTGCCAGCAGTTACTCGGGGACAGGGGGCAGGTACGAGCAGTACTTC
CDR3aa: CASSYSGTGGRYEQYF
d_gene: TRBD1
abundance: -
j_gene: TRBJ2-7
v_gene: TRBV6-5

CDR3nt: TGTGCCAGCAGTGTGTTAACCTACAATGAGCAGTTCTTC
CDR3aa: CASSVLTYNEQFF
d_gene: -
abundance: -
j_gene: TRBJ2-1
v_gene: TRBV2

CDR3nt: TGTGCCAGTAGTATGGTCGGAGGGTATGGAAACACCATATATTTT
CDR3aa: CASSMVGGYGNTIYF
d_gene: -
abundance: -
j_gene: TRBJ1-3
v_gene: TRBV19

CDR3nt: TGTGCCAGCAGCCAAGAGGGAATCGACAGGAATTCACCCCTCCACTTT
CDR3aa: CASSQEGIDRNSPLHF
d_gene: -
abundance: -
j_gene: TRBJ1-6
v_gene: TRBV5-4

CDR3nt: TGTGCCAGCAGCTTGACAGGGGGGCCGGAGTATGGCTACACCTTC
CDR3aa: CASSLTGGPEYGYTF
d_gene: TRBD1
abundance: -
j_gene: TRBJ1-2
v_gene: TRBV7-9

CDR3nt: TGCGCCAGCAGCTTGGGACTGGGAGTCACAGATACGCAGTATTTT
CDR3aa: CASSLGLGVTDTQYF
d_gene: -
abundance: -
j_gene: TRBJ2-3
v_gene: TRBV5-1

CDR3nt: TGTGCCAGCTCACCGGCCGGGAATTATGGCTACACCTTC
CDR3aa: CASSPAGNYGYTF
d_gene: -
abundance: -
j_gene: TRBJ1-2
v_gene: TRBV18

CDR3nt: TGTGCCAGCAGTGACAGGGGACAAGGGCAGTACTTC
CDR3aa: CASSDRGQGQYF
d_gene: -
abundance: -
j_gene: TRBJ2-7
v_gene: TRBV2

CDR3nt: TGTGCCAGCAGCGGAGAGGGGGTCGTGATTTCTAACTATGGCTACACCTTC
CDR3aa: CASSGEGVVISNYGYTF
d_gene: -
abundance: -
j_gene: TRBJ1-2
v_gene: TRBV9

CDR3nt: TGTGCCAGCATAAAGGATTCGGGCACCGGGGAGCTGTTTTTT
CDR3aa: CASIKDSGTGELFF
d_gene: -
abundance: -
j_gene: TRBJ2-2
v_gene: TRBV6-6

CDR3nt: TGTGCCAGCAGGTACAGCGGGACCCCCTATGGCTACACCTTC
CDR3aa: CASRYSGTPYGYTF
d_gene: -
abundance: -
j_gene: TRBJ1-2
v_gene: TRBV2

CDR3nt: TGCAGCGTTGAAGCTGGAGCCTACGAGCAGTACTTC
CDR3aa: CSVEAGAYEQYF
d_gene: -
abundance: -
j_gene: TRBJ2-7
v_gene: TRBV29-1

CDR3nt: TGTGCCAGCAACCCCCTAGCGGGAGGAGCATACGAGCAGTACTTC
CDR3aa: CASNPLAGGAYEQYF
d_gene: TRBD2
abundance: -
j_gene: TRBJ2-7
v_gene: TRBV27

CDR3nt: TGTGCCAGCAGCTTAGACAAAGACAGGGCAGGCTACAATGAGCAGTTCTTC
CDR3aa: CASSLDKDRAGYNEQFF
d_gene: TRBD1
abundance: -
j_gene: TRBJ2-1
v_gene: TRBV7-6

CDR3nt: TGTGCCCCCATAGAGGGAGGCACCGGGGAGCTGTTTTTT
CDR3aa: CAPIEGGTGELFF
d_gene: -
abundance: -
j_gene: TRBJ2-2
v_gene: TRBV7-9

CDR3nt: TGCAGCGTTGAAGATCCGGGGGGGATCGGCTACACCTTC
CDR3aa: CSVEDPGGIGYTF
d_gene: -
abundance: -
j_gene: TRBJ1-2
v_gene: TRBV29-1

CDR3nt: TGTGCTAGTGGTTTGGGGGGACTGGGAGATACGCAGTATTTT
CDR3aa: CASGLGGLGDTQYF
d_gene: -
abundance: -
j_gene: TRBJ2-3
v_gene: TRBV12-5

CDR3nt: TGTGCCAGTAGCCCTCGGGGGAGGGGCATTCAGCCCCAGCATTTT
CDR3aa: CASSPRGRGIQPQHF
d_gene: -
abundance: -
j_gene: TRBJ1-5
v_gene: TRBV19

CDR3nt: TGTGCCAGCAGCCAATCCGGGACAGCCTTTCACAATGAGCAGTTCTTC
CDR3aa: CASSQSGTAFHNEQFF
d_gene: TRBD1
abundance: -
j_gene: TRBJ2-1
v_gene: TRBV4-2

CDR3nt: TGTGCCAGCAGTTACCGGGACAGGGAGCCCTATGGCTACACCTTC
CDR3aa: CASSYRDREPYGYTF
d_gene: TRBD1
abundance: -
j_gene: TRBJ1-2
v_gene: TRBV6-6

CDR3nt: TGTGCCAGCAGTTTTGCGGGATCACCCCTCCACTTT
CDR3aa: CASSFAGSPLHF
d_gene: -
abundance: -
j_gene: TRBJ1-6
v_gene: TRBV27

CDR3nt: TGTGCCAGCACCACCGGTACAGCCAATCAGCCCCAGCATTTT
CDR3aa: CASTTGTANQPQHF
d_gene: -
abundance: -
j_gene: TRBJ1-5
v_gene: TRBV5-6

CDR3nt: TGTGCCACCCTACAGGGAAGAGATACGCAGTATTTT
CDR3aa: CATLQGRDTQYF
d_gene: -
abundance: -
j_gene: TRBJ2-3
v_gene: TRBV2

CDR3nt: TGTGCCAGCAGCCAAGATTGGCAGGGCAATCAGCCCCAGCATTTT
CDR3aa: CASSQDWQGNQPQHF
d_gene: -
abundance: once
j_gene: TRBJ1-5
v_gene: TRBV4-2

CDR3nt: TGCGCCAGCAGGGGGGGACAGAGCTCCTACGAGCAGTACTTC
CDR3aa: CASRGGQSSYEQYF
d_gene: -
abundance: -
j_gene: TRBJ2-7
v_gene: TRBV5-1

CDR3nt: TGTGCCAGCAGTGAAGTCCAGGGACAGTGGAGGGCTAGGAACACCTTC
CDR3aa: CASSEVQGQWRARNTF
d_gene: TRBD1
abundance: -
j_gene: TRBJ1-2
v_gene: TRBV6-1

CDR3nt: TGTGCCAGCTCACAGACAAAGGCCGACTACGAGCAGTACTTC
CDR3aa: CASSQTKADYEQYF
d_gene: -
abundance: once
j_gene: TRBJ2-7
v_gene: TRBV18

CDR3nt: TGCGCCAGCAGCCAAGATTGGGGAGGCCCTAACTATGGCTACACCTTC
CDR3aa: CASSQDWGGPNYGYTF
d_gene: -
abundance: -
j_gene: TRBJ1-2
v_gene: TRBV4-1

CDR3nt: TGTGCCAGCTCACGACAGGGTAGTAAGAACACCGGGGAGCTGTTTTTT
CDR3aa: CASSRQGSKNTGELFF
d_gene: TRBD1
abundance: once
j_gene: TRBJ2-2
v_gene: TRBV18

CDR3nt: TGTGCCAGTAGTGCCATTACTAGCGCCGGGGCCAACGTCCTGACTTTC
CDR3aa: CASSAITSAGANVLTF
d_gene: TRBD2
abundance: -
j_gene: TRBJ2-6
v_gene: TRBV19

CDR3nt: TGTGCCAGCAGTTACCAGCAGGGTGGCGTCCAGGAGCAGTACTTC
CDR3aa: CASSYQQGGVQEQYF
d_gene: -
abundance: -
j_gene: TRBJ2-7
v_gene: TRBV6-5

CDR3nt: TGTGCCACCAGCAGACGACGAAGCGGGAGGACTTATTACGAGCAGTACTTC
CDR3aa: CATSRRRSGRTYYEQYF
d_gene: TRBD2
abundance: once
j_gene: TRBJ2-7
v_gene: TRBV15

CDR3nt: TGTGCCAGCAGTTACTCGAGGGCTAGCGGCTACGAGCAGTACTTC
CDR3aa: CASSYSRASGYEQYF
d_gene: TRBD2
abundance: -
j_gene: TRBJ2-7
v_gene: TRBV6-5

CDR3nt: TGTGCCAGCAGTAGGACAGGTCCTAGGGATGAGCAGTTCTTC
CDR3aa: CASSRTGPRDEQFF
d_gene: TRBD1
abundance: -
j_gene: TRBJ2-1
v_gene: TRBV6-5

CDR3nt: TGTGCCAGCAGCCGCGAGGGAACCTACGAGCAGTACTTC
CDR3aa: CASSREGTYEQYF
d_gene: -
abundance: -
j_gene: TRBJ2-7
v_gene: TRBV9

CDR3nt: TGTGCCACCAGTGGTCGGGGGAACACCGGGGAGCTGTTTTTT
CDR3aa: CATSGRGNTGELFF
d_gene: -
abundance: -
j_gene: TRBJ2-2
v_gene: TRBV24-1